One T cell receptor beta chain is described in this entry. Its antigen is not identified. Three rounds of nested PCR, following a modified ARM-PCR protocol, produced the TCRbeta library. TCRdb used MiXCR to reprocess the multiplex PCR reads, holding one entry per CDR3 protein. The sample lists 35,000 to 55,000 distinct CDR3 sequences, 60% to 65% occurring once. The template was RNA from unsorted bulk tissue. This non-tumor lung sample came from over 3 cm beyond the tumor edge. Newly diagnosed lung cancer patients had thoracic surgery in China, August–late 2014, without prior chemotherapy. The data belong to a study of tumor and adjacent non-tumor tissue in lung cancer. Broader study findings: Tumor repertoires had a smaller top 100 clone share than normal lung. Shorter survival was associated with higher TCR diversity in tumors. Compared with tumor, normal lung showed significantly lower TCR diversity.

With 6 bases clipped from V and 6 bases from J, the junction kept 17 bases outside the gene matches. Germline V lookup: CDR1 SQVTM, CDR2 ANQGSEA. CDR3 length equals 17 residues. Input material: distant non-tumor lung tissue. V and J are TRBV29-1 and TRBJ2-1, with 10 nucleotides matching TRBD2. This TCR was recovered from a woman in her thirties or forties with non-small cell lung cancer. In DNA form, the CDR3 reads TGCAGCGTGGGAGAGGAAGCGGGAGGGCCCGTCTGCAATGAGCAGTTCTTC. Encoded protein: CSVGEEAGGPVCNEQFF.